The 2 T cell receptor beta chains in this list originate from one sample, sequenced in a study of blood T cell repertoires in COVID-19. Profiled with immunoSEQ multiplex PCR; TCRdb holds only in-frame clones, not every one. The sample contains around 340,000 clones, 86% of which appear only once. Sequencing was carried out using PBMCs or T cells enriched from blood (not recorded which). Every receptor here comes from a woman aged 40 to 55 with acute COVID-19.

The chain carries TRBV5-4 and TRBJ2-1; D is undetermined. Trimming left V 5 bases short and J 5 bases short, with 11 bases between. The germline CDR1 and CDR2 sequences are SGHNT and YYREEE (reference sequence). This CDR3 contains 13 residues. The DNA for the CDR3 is TGTGCCAGCAGTAGAATTACCGACAATGAGCAGTTCTTC. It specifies CASSRITDNEQFF.

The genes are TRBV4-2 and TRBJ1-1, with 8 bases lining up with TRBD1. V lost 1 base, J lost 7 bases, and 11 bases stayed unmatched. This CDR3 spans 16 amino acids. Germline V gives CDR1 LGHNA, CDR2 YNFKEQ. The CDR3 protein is CASSQATGTGGGEAFF. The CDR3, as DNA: TGTGCCAGCAGCCAAGCCACCGGGACAGGAGGGGGTGAAGCTTTCTTT.